Sequencing of this T cell receptor (beta chain) was carried out in a study of naive and memory T cell subsets. Points from the study as a whole: In CD4 and CD8 cells, diversity dropped from naive through EMRA.

CD4+ T cell IFNgamma after overnight CMV lysate exposure gave donor CMV status. CD8 T cells were positively selected from what remained after CD4 positive selection. Notes on this clonotype: Its antigen is still unknown.

Both TRBC1 and TRBC2 were covered by a beta constant-region primer of two equimolar oligonucleotides. Ligation attached a single-stranded oligonucleotide with a 12-nucleotide UMI and the SP2 primer to the cDNA 3' end. MiXCR, run by TCRdb on the UMI-ligation and nested PCR reads, gives a single entry per CDR3 protein. The table records 150,000 or so distinct CDR3 sequences, over 15% of them present only once. The sample was naive CD4+ T cells from blood. This clonotype was obtained from a human donor in good health.

CDR3 bases: TGTGCCAGCAGTCGAAGGGGCACCAGGAGCAATCAGCCCCAGCATTTT. Translating gives CASSRRGTRSNQPQHF. The V and J genes are TRBV6-5 and TRBJ1-5; tentative D call: TRBD1 (5 bases). CDR1 is MNHEY and CDR2 is SVGAGI in the germline V gene. V lost 5 bases, J lost 1 base, and 15 bases lay in between. The CDR3 runs to 16 residues.